The T cell receptor beta chain described here comes from a study of T cell repertoires in cytomegalovirus infection (dated 2019 in TCRdb). For the study in its entirety: Because public TCR beta signatures pointed to carriage of CMV infection together with the matching HLA type, the HLA type of each donor mattered for the analysis. Points the paper makes about the study in general: The ex vivo response was dominated by HLA-C-restricted CMV-specific TCR beta clonotypes, which also provided the single most frequent clonotype in two of eight donors. In both this cohort and an independent roughly 330-donor cohort, the cumulative frequency of public TCR beta family members distinguished carriers of CMV infection plus the relevant HLA type.

The instrument was an Illumina HiSeq 1500. The raw public reads went through TCRdb reprocessing: fastp at Q25, MiXCR clone calling, in-frame beta chains kept. CDR3 protein duplicates are merged, each entry listing the most common genes and DNA. Within this sample are roughly 310,000 distinct CDR3 sequences, with 15% to 20% of them counted one time only. The ten largest make up approximately 12% of the sample. This clonotype occurred many times. The antigen it recognizes is unknown. One base away there is no much larger clone; base qualities are not given. The CDR3 measures 13 amino acids from cysteine to phenylalanine. The entry retains the CDR3 DNA only, 39 bases that are in frame from base 1. V is pruned by 5 bases and J by 7 bases, leaving 6 bases of the junction without a gene match.

The TCR was taken from a human donor in good health (CMV status not recorded). Some clones in this sample may be carry-over from other donors' samples. Recombination linked TRBV12-3 or TRBV12-4 to TRBJ1-2; TRBD1 matches 8 bases in the middle. The sample consisted of PBMCs. Read as DNA, the sequence is TGTGCCAGCAGTCCCCAGGGGGCAGGTGGCTACACCTTC. Its translation reads: CASSPQGAGGYTF.